This T cell receptor beta chain is drawn from a study of blood T cell repertoires in COVID-19. This clone appeared a few times. This table comes from immunoSEQ multiplex PCR, and its TCRdb copy is limited to in-frame clones, with some not included. The sample has 230,000 or so clones; 65% to 85% are singletons. V lost 5 bases and J lost 5; bases outside the gene matches: 11. Germline CDR1 is LNHNV and CDR2 is YYDKDF (reference sequence). The CDR3 is 15 residues long. The TCR comes from a man aged 35-49 years with active or convalescent COVID-19. This chain joins TRBV15 and TRBJ1-1; 7 bases are a match to TRBD1. Sequenced material: peripheral blood. Here the CDR3 DNA reads TGTGCCACCAGCCGGAGTAGACAGGGATGGACTGAAGCTTTCTTT. Amino acid sequence: CATSRSRQGWTEAFF.